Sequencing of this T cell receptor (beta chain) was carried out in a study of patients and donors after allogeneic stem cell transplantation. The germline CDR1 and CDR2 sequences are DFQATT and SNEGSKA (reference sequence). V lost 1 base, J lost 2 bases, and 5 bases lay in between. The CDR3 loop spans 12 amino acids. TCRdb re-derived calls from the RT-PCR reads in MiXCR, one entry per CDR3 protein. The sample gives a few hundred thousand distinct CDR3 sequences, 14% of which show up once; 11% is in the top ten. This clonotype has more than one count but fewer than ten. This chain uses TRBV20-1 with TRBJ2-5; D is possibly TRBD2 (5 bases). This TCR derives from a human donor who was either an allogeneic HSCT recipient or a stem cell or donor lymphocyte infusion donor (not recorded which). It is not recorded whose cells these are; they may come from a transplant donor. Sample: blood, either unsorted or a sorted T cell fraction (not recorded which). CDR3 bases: TGCAGTGCTAGAGCGGGGCAAGAGACCCAGTACTTC. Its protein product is CSARAGQETQYF.